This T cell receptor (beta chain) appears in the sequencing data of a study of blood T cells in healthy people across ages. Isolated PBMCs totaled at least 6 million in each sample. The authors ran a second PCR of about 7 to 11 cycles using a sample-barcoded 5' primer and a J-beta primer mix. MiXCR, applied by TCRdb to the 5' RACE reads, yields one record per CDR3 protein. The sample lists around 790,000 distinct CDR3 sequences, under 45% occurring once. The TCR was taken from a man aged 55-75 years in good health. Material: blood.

In DNA form, the CDR3 reads TGTGCCAGCAGTTCCTTGGCGGAGGGAGGAAAACTGTTTTTT. Its translation: CASSSLAEGGKLFF. The chain carries TRBV28 and TRBJ1-4; no clear D gene. The CDR3 is 14 residues long. In germline, CDR1 is MDHEN, CDR2 SYDVKM. V lost 4 bases to trimming and J lost 10 bases, with 16 bases between them.